The entry that follows covers one T cell receptor beta chain sequence. Its target antigen remains unknown. The sample holds no much larger clone one base away, and base qualities are not on file. The sample comes from a study of blood T cell repertoires in COVID-19 (TCRdb year 2020). Notes on the research overall: Samples covering the acute and convalescent phases of COVID-19 were provided by collaborators in the United States, Italy and Spain. The prospective study material was composed of cDNA or gDNA derived from T cells, B-cell-depleted T cells, or PBMCs. The dataset comprised deeply sampled blood TCRbeta repertoires from subjects exposed to, actively infected with, or recovered from COVID-19. The repertoires were released in a freely available public database meant as a resource for research on the immune response to SARS-CoV-2. Samples were obtained from the ongoing ImmuneRACE study (first 160 participants) and from some 1,300 subjects provided by 6 global collaborators. A de-identified subject ID, COVID-19 status, age in years and sex were almost always included in the sample metadata. Where available, HLA class I and class II types were taken from metadata supplied by the sample provider and were not determined by assay-based typing.

General conclusions and limits of the study: Clinical and demographic metadata were provided uncurated, with the amount varying by source and participant.

TCRbeta CDR3 regions were amplified from genomic DNA by means of the immunoSEQ Assay, a bias-controlled multiplex PCR. In the original analysis: The number of nucleated cells in each sample was estimated by amplification of reference gene primers within the assay. To quantify the absolute abundance of each unique TCRbeta CDR3 rearrangement, sequence reads were collapsed and filtered. For each sample, productive Simpson clonality was calculated as the square root of Simpson's diversity index over productive rearrangements. Sourced from immuneACCESS, this table was stored by TCRdb with only in-frame sequences that have V and J called. A share of the clones is absent; for the studies checked, an unresolved V gene accounts for under half, and the remainder has no known explanation. V and J calls and clone size are as listed in that table; D and trimming were resolved from the DNA. The sample table shows 150,000 or so clones, and under 90% are seen once. Clones ranked in the top ten supply around 3.2% of the sample.

CDR1 and CDR2 were assigned from the germline V gene as SGHRS and YFSETQ. From its cysteine to its phenylalanine, the CDR3 spans 13 amino acids. CDR3 DNA is the only sequence kept; it has 39 bases, read in frame from the first base. V is reduced by 1 base and J by 5 bases, leaving a spacing of 7 bases between them. Participants in the prospective study were aged roughly 18 to 89 years, lived in over 20 United States geographic areas, and enrolled through a virtual design. In the prospective study, cohorts were assigned on the basis of participant-reported clinical history obtained from a screening survey and a study questionnaire. ImmuneRACE Cohort 3 recovered participants were defined by two consecutive negative NP/OP PCR tests, healthcare professional clearance, or symptom resolution. In the prospective study, mobile phlebotomists collected whole blood, serum and a nasopharyngeal or oropharyngeal swab from each participant. Prospective study participants could optionally give additional blood draws and questionnaires over an approximately 2-month period. Blood samples from the prospective study were shipped frozen or at room temperature prior to DNA extraction.

Sequencing used PBMCs or T cells enriched from blood (not recorded which). The chain uses TRBV5-1 and TRBJ2-1; the D gene assignment is ambiguous. This sequence originates from a woman aged 55-69 years who had recovered from COVID-19. The CDR3 region has the sequence CASSLIIDNEQFF. The DNA reads TGCGCCAGCAGCTTGATAATCGACAATGAGCAGTTCTTC.